These 23 T cell receptor beta chains share one sample of origin, sequenced in a study of blood T cell repertoires in COVID-19 (dated by TCRdb to 2020 to 2022). The library was obtained by the immunoSEQ multiplex PCR assay. TCRdb mirrors the immuneACCESS table, restricted to in-frame sequences. Some clones are absent from its copies; in checked studies, under half trace to an unresolved V gene, and the reason for the others is unknown. The sample table shows some 98,000 clones, and 82% are seen once. The ten largest make up 11% of the sample. The material sequenced was peripheral blood. The receptors were sampled from a man in his 70s with active or convalescent COVID-19.

As regards this clone: The junction departs from germline at one end; a sequencing error may be responsible. This CDR3 reads CSAREGDFQHF. CDR3 nucleotide sequence: TGCAGTGCTAGAGAGGGGGACTTCCAGCACTTC. The J gene is TRBJ1-2, the V gene TRBV20-1; D is perhaps TRBD1 (5 bases). This CDR3 is built from 11 residues. Germline CDR1 is DFQATT and CDR2 is SNEGSKA (reference sequence).

CDR3 region: CASSSGTSGGAETQYF. CDR3 nucleotides: TGTGCCAGCAGCTCTGGGACTAGCGGGGGGGCAGAGACCCAGTACTTC. This chain links TRBV5-4 with TRBJ2-5, with 16 bases fitting TRBD2. Germline CDR1 is SGHNT and CDR2 is YYREEE (reference sequence). CDR3 length: 16 amino acids. Unmatched junction bases numbered 3, after V lost 3 bases and J lost 4 bases.

V is TRBV7-6 and J is TRBJ2-7; TRBD1 aligns across 11 bases. V dropped 0 bases and J dropped 0; count of bases not matched to a gene: 1. The CDR3 is 16 amino acids. The V gene's germline CDR1 is SGHVS and CDR2 FNYEAQ. CDR3 sequence: CASSLAGTGGSYEQYF. CDR3 nucleotides: TGTGCCAGCAGCTTAGCAGGGACAGGGGGCTCCTACGAGCAGTACTTC.

This clone came up a few times. The V and J genes are TRBV6-5 and TRBJ1-2, with D tentatively TRBD1 (5 bases). CDR3 length: 14 amino acids. In germline, CDR1 is MNHEY, CDR2 SVGAGI. Between the trimmed V and J ends, which lost 2 bases and 3 bases, there was a span of 10 bases. As DNA, the CDR3 is TGTGCCAGCAGTTACGGGCAGGGCGACTATGGCTACACCTTC. Translating gives CASSYGQGDYGYTF.

The chain is built from TRBV19 and TRBJ1-2; TRBD1 matches 9 bases. The CDR3 sequence is 14 residues long. V dropped 5 bases and J dropped 5; count of bases not matched to a gene: 6. Germline V gene sequence: CDR1 LNHDA, CDR2 SQIVND (reference sequence). CDR3: CASSEQGARYGYTF. The CDR3 DNA is TGTGCCAGTAGTGAACAGGGGGCGCGGTATGGCTACACCTTC.

The chain has TRBV30 and TRBJ1-1; the D gene is possibly TRBD1 (5 bases). The CDR3 sequence is 14 residues long. V was pared by 6 bases and J by 1 base, with 15 bases between. Germline V gene sequence: CDR1 GTSNPN, CDR2 SVGIG (reference sequence). The CDR3 coding sequence is TGTGCCTGTGATTACGGGGGGGGGAACACTGAAGCTTTCTTT. Its translation: CACDYGGGNTEAFF.

V gene TRBV18 combines with J gene TRBJ1-4, with D possibly being TRBD1 (5 bases). Between the trimmed V and J ends, which lost 5 bases and 5 bases, there was a span of 12 bases. Germline V gene lookup returns CDR1 KGHSH and CDR2 LQKENI. This CDR3 is built from 14 residues. This chain's CDR3 is CASSSSTVNEKLFF. In nucleotides, the CDR3 is TGTGCCAGCTCATCTTCGACAGTAAATGAAAAACTGTTTTTT.

The chain has TRBV19 and TRBJ2-1; 9 nucleotides agree with TRBD1. Germline CDR1 LNHDA, CDR2 SQIVND (reference sequence). The CDR3 runs to 14 residues. With V trimmed by 5 bases and J by 9 bases, 8 bases remained unmatched. CDR3 loop: CASSGGQGFGEQFF. The CDR3 region has the DNA TGTGCCAGTAGTGGGGGACAGGGTTTCGGTGAGCAGTTCTTC.

V and J are TRBV19 and TRBJ1-1, with D possibly being TRBD1 (6 bases). Germline CDR1 LNHDA, CDR2 SQIVND (reference sequence). The CDR3 sequence is 13 residues long. The V end was cut by 7 bases, the J end by 1 base, with 10 bases between. The CDR3 coding sequence is TGTGCCAGTATTGACAGGCCGAACACTGAAGCTTTCTTT. Its protein is CASIDRPNTEAFF.

The chain carries TRBV19 and TRBJ1-2, with 7 bases matching TRBD1. In germline, CDR1 is LNHDA, CDR2 SQIVND (reference sequence). This CDR3 has 13 amino acids. The J segment lost 8 bases and the V segment lost 10 bases, leaving 13 bases of the junction unmatched. The CDR3 spells CATRRGQIWGYTF. The CDR3 coding sequence is TGTGCCACCCGTAGGGGACAGATTTGGGGCTACACCTTC. Full variable domain (remainder filled in from reference TRBV19 and TRBJ1-2): DGGITQSPKYLFRKEGQNVTLSCEQNLNHDAMYWYRQDPGQGLRLIYYSQIVNDFQKGDIAEGYSVSREKKESFPLTVTSAQKNPTAFYLCATRRGQIWGYTFGSGTRLTVV.

CDR3 region: CASRETGSGGYTGELFF. The CDR3 DNA is TGTGCCAGCAGAGAAACGGGCAGCGGGGGGTACACCGGGGAGCTGTTTTTT. This chain links TRBV6-1 with TRBJ2-2; 9 nucleotides agree with TRBD2. There are 17 residues in the CDR3. Germline assignment: CDR1 MNHNS and CDR2 SASEGT. Germline trimming cut 6 bases from V and 3 bases from J; bases unmatched to any gene: 11.

This chain joins TRBV11-3 and TRBJ2-7; D gene uncertain. Trimming pared 2 bases from V and 2 bases from J, leaving 16 bases between. The V gene's germline CDR1 is SGHNT and CDR2 YENEEA. This CDR3 is built from 16 residues. CDR3 in DNA: TGTGCCAGCAGCTTAAGCCCCCTAGGCCGGGCCTACGAGCAGTACTTC. Its translation: CASSLSPLGRAYEQYF.

CDR3 in amino acids: CASSLAGAGGYTF. The CDR3 region has the DNA TGTGCCAGCAGCTTGGCGGGTGCGGGGGGCTACACCTTC. The V and J genes are TRBV5-4 and TRBJ1-2; D ambiguous. Trimming cost V 0 bases and J 8 bases, with 11 bases left between them. This CDR3 contains 13 residues. Germline lookup yields CDR1 SGHNT and CDR2 YYREEE (reference sequence). Filled out from reference TRBV5-4 and TRBJ1-2, the complete variable domain reads ETGVTQSPTHLIKTRGQQVTLRCSSQSGHNTVSWYQQALGQGPQFIFQYYREEENGRGNFPPRFSGLQFPNYSSELNVNALELDDSALYLCASSLAGAGGYTFGSGTRLTVV.

The rearrangement uses TRBV2 and TRBJ1-1; 7 nucleotides match TRBD1. Trimming cost V 6 bases and J 6 bases; bases outside gene matches: 10. This CDR3 spans 14 amino acids. In germline, CDR1 is SNHLY, CDR2 FYNNEI. CDR3 amino acids: CASRPRQGSSEAFF. The CDR3 DNA follows: TGTGCCAGCAGGCCTAGACAGGGTTCGTCTGAAGCTTTCTTT.

The chain employs TRBV4-1 and TRBJ2-5; perhaps TRBD1 as D (6 bases). Germline V gene data show CDR1 as MGHRA and CDR2 as YSYEKL. The CDR3 spans 13 residues. Trimming took 0 bases from V and 5 from J, leaving 7 bases between them. CDR3 in amino acids: CASSQDQGETQYF. CDR3 nucleotides: TGCGCCAGCAGCCAAGATCAGGGGGAGACCCAGTACTTC.

The chain is built from TRBV6-5 and TRBJ2-7; 7 bases agree with TRBD2. Germline V lookup: CDR1 MNHEY, CDR2 SVGAGI. J lost 4 bases, V lost 6 bases, and 12 bases had no gene match. The CDR3 runs 15 residues. CDR3 in amino acids: CASSPSGDYRYEQYF. The CDR3, as DNA: TGTGCCAGCAGCCCAAGCGGGGATTACCGATACGAGCAGTACTTC.

The rearrangement joins TRBV10-1 to TRBJ1-6; D perhaps matches TRBD1 (6 bases). V lost 4 bases to trimming and J lost 9 bases, with 16 bases between them. This CDR3 region has 15 residues. The V gene's germline CDR1 is WNHNN and CDR2 SYGVQD (reference sequence). The CDR3 DNA is TGCGCCAGCAGTGCCGGGACATTGGCGAGTTCACCCCTCCACTTT. As protein: CASSAGTLASSPLHF.

The chain employs TRBV6-5 and TRBJ1-6; 8 positions match TRBD1. The V gene's germline CDR1 is MNHEY and CDR2 SVGAGI. The CDR3 totals 13 residues. J was trimmed by 7 bases and V by 6 bases; bases with no gene match: 2. The CDR3 sequence is CASSRDRNSPLHF. CDR3 bases: TGTGCCAGCAGCCGGGACAGGAATTCACCCCTCCACTTT.

The rearrangement joins TRBV3-1 (or the pseudogene TRBV3-2) to TRBJ1-2; 7 bases agree with TRBD1. Germline values: CDR1 LGHDT, CDR2 YNNKEL (reference sequence). This CDR3 has 16 amino acids. Losses at the gene ends were 1 base for V and 2 bases for J; bases not matched to a gene: 7. CDR3 amino acids: CASSQGTGVQNYGYTF. CDR3 DNA sequence: TGTGCCAGCAGCCAAGGGACAGGAGTACAAAACTATGGCTACACCTTC.

The V call is TRBV5-5, the J call TRBJ2-1; 7 bases map to TRBD2. Losses at the gene ends were 4 bases for V and 8 bases for J; bases not matched to a gene: 6. There are 13 residues in the CDR3. The germline V gene encodes CDR1 SGHKS and CDR2 YYEKEE (reference sequence). Here the CDR3 reads CASSTTSPYEQFF. CDR3 DNA sequence: TGTGCCAGCAGCACGACTAGCCCCTATGAGCAGTTCTTC.

The V call is TRBV5-1, the J call TRBJ2-5; 8 bases line up with TRBD1. Germline CDR1 SGHRS, CDR2 YFSETQ. V trimming: 4 bases; J trimming: 1 base; junction bases outside the gene matches: 3. The CDR3 length is 14 residues. The CDR3 DNA reads TGCGCCAGCAGCCCGGGACAGGTCCAAGAGACCCAGTACTTC. Amino acids: CASSPGQVQETQYF.

The genes are TRBV24-1 and TRBJ1-1; maybe TRBD1 (5 bases). V was shortened by 11 bases and J by 3 bases, with 18 bases between the two germline ends. Germline CDR1 KGHDR, CDR2 SFDVKD. This CDR3 region has 14 residues. In nucleotides, the CDR3 is TGTGCCAACCTCATTGGGGGGTGGGACACTGAAGCTTTCTTT. Amino acids: CANLIGGWDTEAFF.

The chain carries TRBV4-1 and TRBJ2-7; 9 bases fit TRBD1. The CDR3 consists of 13 residues. V shed 5 bases, J shed 4 bases, and the junction held 3 bases outside the gene matches. CDR1 and CDR2 from the germline V gene are MGHRA and YSYEKL. CDR3: CASSRDRVYEQYF. The CDR3 DNA follows: TGCGCCAGCAGCAGGGACAGGGTTTACGAGCAGTACTTC.